The sequence of this T cell receptor (beta chain) was determined in a study of T cells in Graves' hyperthyroidism and ophthalmopathy. Researchers took RNA transcripts and amplified the TCR beta CDR3 regions from them. TCR CDR3 regions were first amplified by RT-PCR with HTBI primers. TCRdb passed the multiplex PCR reads through MiXCR, listing each CDR3 protein once. Among roughly 500,000 distinct CDR3 sequences, 11% to 15% were seen once, and the ten largest hold under 7%. The germline gives CDR1 SGHTA, CDR2 FQGNSA. The germline V and J ends were trimmed by 1 base and 5 bases, with 5 bases remaining between them. The CDR3 has 13 residues. This clonotype occurred many times. Uncontrolled infection, other autoimmune disease, pregnancy or lactation disqualified patients from enrolment. Diagnosing involved the use of clinical symptoms, serum thyroxine and TRAb, thyroid ultrasound and orbital computed tomography.

The rearrangement links TRBV7-2 to TRBJ2-2, with D unclear. The sample consisted of blood. The TCR originated in a woman aged 25 to 39 with Graves' hyperthyroidism that later progressed to Graves' ophthalmopathy. In nucleotides, the CDR3 is TGTGCCAGCAGCTTAGTTTGGACCGGGGAGCTGTTTTTT. Its protein is CASSLVWTGELFF.